Listed below are T cell receptor beta chains from one sample, sequenced in a study of blood T cell repertoires in COVID-19. TCRdb's table, derived via immunoSEQ multiplex PCR, lists solely in-frame clones and lacks some. The sample gives around 200,000 clones, around 79% of which show up once; around 5.9% is in the top ten. Sequences were obtained from peripheral blood. All receptors derive from a woman aged 40 to 50 with COVID-19, enrolled during active disease. The CDR3 runs from the conserved cysteine through the conserved F or W. The D gene is left open where the match is weak. Only part of the rows carry a size: once, few, many, or a class if the clone is expanded.

cdr3_nt: TGTGCCAGCACGATCGGGGGGGGATACAATGAGCAGTTCTTC
cdr3_aa: CASTIGGGYNEQFF
v_call: TRBV2
d_call: TRBD2
clone_size: few
j_call: TRBJ2-1
cdr3_length: 14

cdr3_nt: TGTGCCAGCAGCAGGGGCGGGGCAAGTTATGGCTACACCTTC
cdr3_aa: CASSRGGASYGYTF
v_call: TRBV5-4
d_call: NA
clone_size: NA
j_call: TRBJ1-2
cdr3_length: 14

cdr3_nt: TGCAGCGTTAGCGGGAGTGTTCAAGAGACCCAGTACTTC
cdr3_aa: CSVSGSVQETQYF
v_call: TRBV29-1
d_call: TRBD2
clone_size: once
j_call: TRBJ2-5
cdr3_length: 13

cdr3_nt: TGTGCCAGCAGCCAACGGGGGTCGGGGTACGAGCAGTACTTC
cdr3_aa: CASSQRGSGYEQYF
v_call: TRBV3-1/TRBV3-2
d_call: NA
clone_size: NA
j_call: TRBJ2-7
cdr3_length: 14

cdr3_nt: TGCGCCAGCAAATTAAGGACTGATGGCACAGATACGCAGTATTTT
cdr3_aa: CASKLRTDGTDTQYF
v_call: TRBV5-1
d_call: NA
clone_size: NA
j_call: TRBJ2-3
cdr3_length: 15

cdr3_nt: TGCGCCAGCAGTGATAGTACAGGGTACTATGGCTACACCTTC
cdr3_aa: CASSDSTGYYGYTF
v_call: TRBV10-2
d_call: NA
clone_size: NA
j_call: TRBJ1-2
cdr3_length: 14

cdr3_nt: TGTGCCAGCAGTGAAGTTCGCGGGGGGGTTGGTAGCACAGATACGCAGTATTTT
cdr3_aa: CASSEVRGGVGSTDTQYF
v_call: TRBV6-1
d_call: TRBD2
clone_size: NA
j_call: TRBJ2-3
cdr3_length: 18

cdr3_nt: TGTGCCAGCCCCTATAGCGGGACGAACACCGGGGAGCTGTTTTTT
cdr3_aa: CASPYSGTNTGELFF
v_call: TRBV7-2
d_call: TRBD2
clone_size: once
j_call: TRBJ2-2
cdr3_length: 15

cdr3_nt: TGTGCCAGCAGCGTAGAAGGGACTATCACCGGGGAGCTGTTTTTT
cdr3_aa: CASSVEGTITGELFF
v_call: TRBV9
d_call: TRBD2
clone_size: few
j_call: TRBJ2-2
cdr3_length: 15

cdr3_nt: TGTGCCAGCAGTCTGACAGATTACTATGGCTACACCTTC
cdr3_aa: CASSLTDYYGYTF
v_call: TRBV12-3/TRBV12-4
d_call: NA
clone_size: once
j_call: TRBJ1-2
cdr3_length: 13

cdr3_nt: TGTGCCAGCAGCTCGAAACCCGGGCAGGGGGCCCGCTACGAGCAGTACTTC
cdr3_aa: CASSSKPGQGARYEQYF
v_call: TRBV7-3
d_call: TRBD1
clone_size: NA
j_call: TRBJ2-7
cdr3_length: 17

cdr3_nt: TGTGCCAGCAGTGAGTACATTAATCAGCCCCAGCATTTT
cdr3_aa: CASSEYINQPQHF
v_call: TRBV6-4
d_call: NA
clone_size: NA
j_call: TRBJ1-5
cdr3_length: 13

cdr3_nt: TGTGCCAGCAGTGAATATATTGGGGCCGGAACAGGCGCTGAAAAACTGTTTTTT
cdr3_aa: CASSEYIGAGTGAEKLFF
v_call: TRBV25-1
d_call: NA
clone_size: NA
j_call: TRBJ1-4
cdr3_length: 18

cdr3_nt: TGTGCCAGCAGCTTAGGGGAGACCGGGGAGCTGTTTTTT
cdr3_aa: CASSLGETGELFF
v_call: TRBV11-1
d_call: NA
clone_size: NA
j_call: TRBJ2-2
cdr3_length: 13

cdr3_nt: TGTGCCATCAGTGAAAAGGAGATAGCGGAGAGCTCCTACAATGAGCAGTTCTTC
cdr3_aa: CAISEKEIAESSYNEQFF
v_call: TRBV10-3
d_call: NA
clone_size: NA
j_call: TRBJ2-1
cdr3_length: 18

cdr3_nt: TGTGCCAGCAGTTTAGATGAGGCAGACGACGAGCAGTACTTC
cdr3_aa: CASSLDEADDEQYF
v_call: TRBV27
d_call: NA
clone_size: NA
j_call: TRBJ2-7
cdr3_length: 14

cdr3_nt: TGTGCCAGCAGTTACTCATTTGGACTACCCTACGAGCAGTACTTC
cdr3_aa: CASSYSFGLPYEQYF
v_call: TRBV6-5
d_call: NA
clone_size: NA
j_call: TRBJ2-7
cdr3_length: 15